This TCR beta chain appears in the sequencing data of a study of CD8 T cells in ankylosing spondylitis. Study findings and constraints: CD8+ disease-linked clones were present at relatively low frequencies in blood. Significantly higher representation of disease-linked clones was reported for matched ankylosing spondylitis synovial fluid. A TCR beta motif of about 8 highly homologous variants appeared characteristic of ankylosing spondylitis blood.

From the 5' RACE reads, TCRdb called clonotypes with MiXCR, one entry per CDR3 protein. The sample holds some 400,000 distinct CDR3 sequences; around 22% are singletons and the top ten take about a sixth. CDR3 length: 12 residues. CDR1 is DFQATT, CDR2 SNEGSKA, per germline (reference sequence). V lost 5 bases, J lost 0 bases, and 7 bases lay in between. Notes on this clonotype: Its specificity is not known.

The sequence came from a male donor with ankylosing spondylitis. The sample was blood, either unsorted or a sorted T cell fraction (not recorded which). The chain carries TRBV20-1 and TRBJ1-1; no definite D call. The CDR3 protein is CSARFMNTEAFF. CDR3 bases: TGCAGTGCTCGTTTTATGAACACTGAAGCTTTCTTT.